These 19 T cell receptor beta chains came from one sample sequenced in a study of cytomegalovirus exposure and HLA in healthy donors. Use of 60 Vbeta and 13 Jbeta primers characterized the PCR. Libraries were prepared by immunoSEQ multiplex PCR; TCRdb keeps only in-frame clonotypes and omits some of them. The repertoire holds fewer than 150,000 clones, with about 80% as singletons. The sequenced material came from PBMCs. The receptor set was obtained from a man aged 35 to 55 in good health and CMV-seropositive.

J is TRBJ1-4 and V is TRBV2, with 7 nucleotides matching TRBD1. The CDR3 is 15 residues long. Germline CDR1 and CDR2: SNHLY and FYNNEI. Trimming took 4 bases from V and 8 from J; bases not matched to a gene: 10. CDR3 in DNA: TGTGCCAGCAGTGGACGACAGGGAAGAGGAGAAAAACTGTTTTTT. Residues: CASSGRQGRGEKLFF.

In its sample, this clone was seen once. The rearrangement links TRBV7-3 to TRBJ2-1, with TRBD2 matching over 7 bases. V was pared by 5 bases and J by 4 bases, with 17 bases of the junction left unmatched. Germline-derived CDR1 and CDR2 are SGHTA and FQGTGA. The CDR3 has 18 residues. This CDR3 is CASSPGGAGRYGYNEQFF. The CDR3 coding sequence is TGTGCCAGCAGCCCGGGGGGAGCCGGACGCTATGGGTACAATGAGCAGTTCTTC.

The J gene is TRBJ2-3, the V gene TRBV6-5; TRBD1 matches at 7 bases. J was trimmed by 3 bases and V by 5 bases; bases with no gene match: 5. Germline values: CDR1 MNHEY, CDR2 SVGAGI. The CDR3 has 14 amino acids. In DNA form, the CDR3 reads TGTGCCAGCAGTCGGTTACAGGGGACAGATACGCAGTATTTT. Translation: CASSRLQGTDTQYF.

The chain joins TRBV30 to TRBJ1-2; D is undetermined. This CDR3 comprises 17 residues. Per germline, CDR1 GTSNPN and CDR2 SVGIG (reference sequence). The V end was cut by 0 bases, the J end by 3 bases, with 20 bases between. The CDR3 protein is CAWSVHSAQAAYYGYTF. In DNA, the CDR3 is TGTGCCTGGAGTGTACATTCGGCGCAGGCTGCTTACTATGGCTACACCTTC.

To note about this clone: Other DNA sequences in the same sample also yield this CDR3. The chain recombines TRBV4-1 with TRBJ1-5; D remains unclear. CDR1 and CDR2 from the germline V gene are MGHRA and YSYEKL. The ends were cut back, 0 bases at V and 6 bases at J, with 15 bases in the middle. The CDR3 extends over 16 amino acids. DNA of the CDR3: TGCGCCAGCAGCCAAGATCGGGGAGGGTCTGGTCAGCCCCAGCATTTT. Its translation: CASSQDRGGSGQPQHF.

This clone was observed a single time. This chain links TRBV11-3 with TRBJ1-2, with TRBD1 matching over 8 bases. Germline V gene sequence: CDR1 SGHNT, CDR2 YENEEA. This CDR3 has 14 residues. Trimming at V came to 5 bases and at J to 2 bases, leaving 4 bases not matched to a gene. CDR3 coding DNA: TGTGCCAGCAGCCCCGGACAGGGCAACTATGGCTACACCTTC. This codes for CASSPGQGNYGYTF.

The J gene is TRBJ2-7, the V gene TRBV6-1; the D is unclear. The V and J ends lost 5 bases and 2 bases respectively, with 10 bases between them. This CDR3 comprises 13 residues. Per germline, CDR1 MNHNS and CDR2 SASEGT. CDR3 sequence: CASSLDLAYEQYF. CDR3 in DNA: TGTGCCAGCAGTTTAGACTTAGCCTACGAGCAGTACTTC.

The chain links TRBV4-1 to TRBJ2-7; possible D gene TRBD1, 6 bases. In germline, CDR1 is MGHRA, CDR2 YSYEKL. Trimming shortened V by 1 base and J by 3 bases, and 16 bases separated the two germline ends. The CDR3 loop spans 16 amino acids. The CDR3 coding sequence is TGCGCCAGCAGCCAAGGATCCGGGACACCGCGCTACGAGCAGTACTTC. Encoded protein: CASSQGSGTPRYEQYF.

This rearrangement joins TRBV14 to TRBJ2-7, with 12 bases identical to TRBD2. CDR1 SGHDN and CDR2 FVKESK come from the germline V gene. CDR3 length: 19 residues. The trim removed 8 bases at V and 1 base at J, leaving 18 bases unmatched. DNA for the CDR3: TGTGCCAGCCTTTACCCTAGGTACCGGACTAGCGGGGTTTCCTACGAGCAGTACTTC. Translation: CASLYPRYRTSGVSYEQYF.

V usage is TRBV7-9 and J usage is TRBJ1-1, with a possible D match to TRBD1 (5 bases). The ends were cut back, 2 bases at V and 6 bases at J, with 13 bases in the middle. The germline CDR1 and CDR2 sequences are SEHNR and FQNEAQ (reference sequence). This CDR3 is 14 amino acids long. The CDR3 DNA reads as TGTGCCAGCAGCTTAAAGCAGGGAGGGGCTGAAGCTTTCTTT. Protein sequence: CASSLKQGGAEAFF.

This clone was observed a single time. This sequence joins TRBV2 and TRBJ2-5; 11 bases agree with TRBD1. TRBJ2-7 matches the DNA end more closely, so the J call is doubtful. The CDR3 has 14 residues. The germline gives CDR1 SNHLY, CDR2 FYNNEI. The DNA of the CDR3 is TGTGCCAGCAGTGCGGGACAGGGGGTCAACGAGCAGTACTTC. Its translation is CASSAGQGVNEQYF.

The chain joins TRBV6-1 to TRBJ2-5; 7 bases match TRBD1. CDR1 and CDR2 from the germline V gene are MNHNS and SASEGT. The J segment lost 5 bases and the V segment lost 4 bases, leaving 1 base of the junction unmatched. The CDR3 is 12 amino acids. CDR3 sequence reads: CASSVTGETQYF. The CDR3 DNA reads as TGTGCCAGCAGTGTGACAGGGGAGACCCAGTACTTC.

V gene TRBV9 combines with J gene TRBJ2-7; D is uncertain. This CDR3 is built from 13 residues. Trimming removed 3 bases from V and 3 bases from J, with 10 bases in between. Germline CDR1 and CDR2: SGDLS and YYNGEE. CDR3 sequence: CASSGPPGYEQYF. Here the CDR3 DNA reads TGTGCCAGCAGCGGCCCCCCCGGCTACGAGCAGTACTTC.

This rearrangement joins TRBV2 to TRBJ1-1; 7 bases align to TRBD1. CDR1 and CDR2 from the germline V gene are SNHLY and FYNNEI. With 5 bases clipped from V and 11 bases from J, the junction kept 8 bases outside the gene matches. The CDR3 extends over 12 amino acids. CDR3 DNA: TGTGCCAGCAGTTCGACAGGGCGAGGTGCTTTCTTT. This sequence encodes CASSSTGRGAFF. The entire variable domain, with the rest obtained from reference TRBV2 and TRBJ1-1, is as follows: EPEVTQTPSHQVTQMGQEVILRCVPISNHLYFYWYRQILGQKVEFLVSFYNNEISEKSEIFDDQFSVERPDGSNFTLKIRSTKLEDSAMYFCASSSTGRGAFFGQGTRLTVV.

CDR3 coding DNA: TGCGCCAGCAGACTGACAGGGGGATACAATGAGCAGTTCTTC. The encoded protein is CASRLTGGYNEQFF. This chain links TRBV10-2 with TRBJ2-1; 9 bases match TRBD1. CDR3 length: 14 amino acids. The trim removed 6 bases at V and 4 bases at J, leaving 4 bases unmatched. Germline CDR1 is WSHSY and CDR2 is SAAADI.

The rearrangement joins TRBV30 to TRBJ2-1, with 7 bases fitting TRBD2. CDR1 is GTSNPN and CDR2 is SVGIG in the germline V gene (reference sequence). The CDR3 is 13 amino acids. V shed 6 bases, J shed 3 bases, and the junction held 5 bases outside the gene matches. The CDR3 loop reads CACAGANYNEQFF. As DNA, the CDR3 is TGTGCCTGCGCGGGAGCTAACTACAATGAGCAGTTCTTC.

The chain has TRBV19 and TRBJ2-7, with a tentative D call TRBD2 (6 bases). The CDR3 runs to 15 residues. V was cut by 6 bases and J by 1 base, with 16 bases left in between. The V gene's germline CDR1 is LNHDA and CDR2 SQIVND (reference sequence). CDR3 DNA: TGTGCCAGTAGAGGGACTGATGGACCTTCCTACGAGCAGTACTTC. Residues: CASRGTDGPSYEQYF. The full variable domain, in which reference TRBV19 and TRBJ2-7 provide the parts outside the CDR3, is DGGITQSPKYLFRKEGQNVTLSCEQNLNHDAMYWYRQDPGQGLRLIYYSQIVNDFQKGDIAEGYSVSREKKESFPLTVTSAQKNPTAFYLCASRGTDGPSYEQYFGPGTRLTVT.

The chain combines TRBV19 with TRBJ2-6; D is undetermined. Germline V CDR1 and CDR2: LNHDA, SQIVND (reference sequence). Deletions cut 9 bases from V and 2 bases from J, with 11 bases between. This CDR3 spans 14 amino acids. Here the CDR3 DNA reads TGTGCCAGCCGAGGCGATCCTGGGGCCAACGTCCTGACTTTC. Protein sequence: CASRGDPGANVLTF.

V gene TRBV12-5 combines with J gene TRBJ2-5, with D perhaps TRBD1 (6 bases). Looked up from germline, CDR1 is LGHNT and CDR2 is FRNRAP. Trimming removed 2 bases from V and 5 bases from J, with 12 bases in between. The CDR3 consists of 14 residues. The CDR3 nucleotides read TGTGCTAGTGGTTTGACTGGGGGCCGGGAGACCCAGTACTTC. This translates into CASGLTGGRETQYF. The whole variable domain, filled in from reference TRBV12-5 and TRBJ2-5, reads DARVTQTPRHKVTEMGQEVTMRCQPILGHNTVFWYRQTMMQGLELLAYFRNRAPLDDSGMPKDRFSAEMPDATLATLKIQPSEPRDSAVYFCASGLTGGRETQYFGPGTRLLVL.